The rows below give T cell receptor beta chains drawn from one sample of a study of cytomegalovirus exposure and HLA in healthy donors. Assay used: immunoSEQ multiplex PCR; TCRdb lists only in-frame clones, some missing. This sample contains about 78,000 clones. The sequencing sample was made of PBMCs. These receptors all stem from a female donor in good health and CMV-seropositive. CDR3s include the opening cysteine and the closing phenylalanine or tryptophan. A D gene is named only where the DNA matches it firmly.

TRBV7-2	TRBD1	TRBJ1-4	CASSLGQGTNEKLFF	TGTGCCAGCAGCTTAGGACAGGGGACTAATGAAAAACTGTTTTTT
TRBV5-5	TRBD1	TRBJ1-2	CASSLGGTGPSSGYTF	TGTGCCAGCAGCTTGGGAGGGACAGGGCCCTCGAGTGGCTACACCTTC
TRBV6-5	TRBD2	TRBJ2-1	CASSSAAGTNIGEQFF	TGTGCCAGCAGTTCGGCCGCCGGGACTAACATCGGTGAGCAGTTCTTC
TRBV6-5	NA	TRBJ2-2	CASSYRWNTGELFF	TGTGCCAGCAGTTACCGGTGGAACACCGGGGAGCTGTTTTTT
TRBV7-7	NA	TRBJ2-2	CASSLSASAGASGELFF	TGTGCTAGCAGCTTATCGGCTTCGGCGGGGGCTTCCGGGGAGCTGTTTTTT
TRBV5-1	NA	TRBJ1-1	CASSLGQPTNTEAFF	TGCGCCAGCAGCTTGGGACAGCCCACGAACACTGAAGCTTTCTTT
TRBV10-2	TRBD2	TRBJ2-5	CASRTSGSETQYF	TGCGCCAGCAGAACTAGCGGGTCAGAGACCCAGTACTTC
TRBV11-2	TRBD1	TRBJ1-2	CASSPVKGKGAYGYTF	TGTGCCAGCAGCCCTGTTAAGGGGAAGGGGGCTTATGGCTACACCTTC
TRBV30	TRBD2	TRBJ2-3	CAWTFGTSGSDTQYF	TGTGCCTGGACATTCGGGACTAGCGGATCAGATACGCAGTATTTT
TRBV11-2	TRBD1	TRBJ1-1	CASSSVHRGRVGTEAFF	TGTGCCAGCAGCTCCGTCCACAGGGGGCGTGTGGGCACTGAAGCTTTCTTT
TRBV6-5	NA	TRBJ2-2	CASRLGGTGELFF	TGTGCCAGCAGGCTCGGGGGAACCGGGGAGCTGTTTTTT
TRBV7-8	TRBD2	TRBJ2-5	CASSLGTSGEETQYF	TGTGCCAGCAGCCTGGGGACTAGCGGGGAAGAGACCCAGTACTTC
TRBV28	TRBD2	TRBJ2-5	CASVGGRRQETQYF	TGTGCCAGCGTGGGGGGGAGACGCCAAGAGACCCAGTACTTC
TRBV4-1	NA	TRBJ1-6	CASSPTADTYSPLHF	TGCGCCAGCAGCCCCACAGCTGACACCTACTCACCCCTCCACTTT
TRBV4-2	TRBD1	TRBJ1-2	CASSQDNGQGIGYTF	TGTGCCAGCAGCCAAGATAACGGACAGGGTATTGGCTACACCTTC
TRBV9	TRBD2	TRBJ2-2	CASSVTGGDTGELFF	TGTGCCAGCAGCGTTACGGGAGGGGACACCGGGGAGCTGTTTTTT
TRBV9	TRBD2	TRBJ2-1	CASSVGPSGGDNEQFF	TGTGCCAGCAGCGTAGGGCCTAGCGGGGGTGACAATGAGCAGTTCTTC
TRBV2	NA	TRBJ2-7	CASRVQGVVSYEQYF	TGTGCCAGCAGGGTACAGGGTGTTGTCTCCTACGAGCAGTACTTC
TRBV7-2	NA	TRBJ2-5	CASSSSGKAETQYF	TGTGCCAGCAGCTCCTCCGGGAAGGCAGAGACCCAGTACTTC
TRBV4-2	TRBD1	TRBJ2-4	CASSQIGTGGQNIQYF	TGTGCCAGCAGCCAGATCGGGACAGGGGGCCAAAACATTCAGTACTTC
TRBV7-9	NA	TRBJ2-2	CASSLTGSGTGELFF	TGTGCCAGCAGCTTAACTGGGAGTGGCACCGGGGAGCTGTTTTTT
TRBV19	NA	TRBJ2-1	CASSIIGVDYNEQFF	TGTGCCAGTAGTATAATAGGGGTCGACTACAATGAGCAGTTCTTC